This T cell receptor beta chain emerged from a study of Tregs in tolerant kidney transplant recipients. General observations from the study: Tolerant patients' donor-specific Tregs expanded beyond overall Tregs, suggesting antigen-driven growth.

Repertoires were generated with immunoSEQ multiplex PCR, while TCRdb's copy carries only in-frame clones and drops some. This repertoire shows about 100,000 clones, over 85% found once; its top ten account for approximately 0.5%. V lost 3 bases to trimming and J lost 4 bases; unmatched junction nucleotides: 8. The CDR3 is 16 amino acids. In germline, CDR1 is LGHNA, CDR2 YSLEER. To note about this clone: The antigen is unknown.

This material consisted of CD4+ T cells from blood, taken before the transplant. The sequence was obtained from a human donor who received a combined kidney and bone marrow transplant. This chain joins TRBV4-3 and TRBJ2-7; 11 bases are a match to TRBD2. In nucleotides, the CDR3 is TGCGCCAGCAGCCACCTAACTAGCGGGGGACCTTACGAGCAGTACTTC. Amino acids: CASSHLTSGGPYEQYF.